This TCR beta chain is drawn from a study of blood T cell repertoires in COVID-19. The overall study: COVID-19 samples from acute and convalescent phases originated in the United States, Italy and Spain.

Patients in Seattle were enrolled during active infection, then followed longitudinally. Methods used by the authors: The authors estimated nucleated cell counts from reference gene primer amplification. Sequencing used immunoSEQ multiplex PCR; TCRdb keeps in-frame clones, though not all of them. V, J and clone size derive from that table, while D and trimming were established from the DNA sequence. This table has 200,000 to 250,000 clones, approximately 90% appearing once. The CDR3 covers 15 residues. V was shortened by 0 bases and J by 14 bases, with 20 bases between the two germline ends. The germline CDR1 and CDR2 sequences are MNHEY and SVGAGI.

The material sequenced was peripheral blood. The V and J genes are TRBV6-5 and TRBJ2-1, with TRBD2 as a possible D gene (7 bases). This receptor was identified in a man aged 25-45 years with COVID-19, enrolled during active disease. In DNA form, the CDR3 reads TGTGCCAGCAGTTACTCGGGGGGGCGAATAAGGTGGGAGTTCTTC. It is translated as CASSYSGGRIRWEFF.